Following are 9 T cell receptor beta chains from one sample sequenced in a study of blood T cells in healthy people across ages. Primed by a sample-barcoded 5' primer and a J-beta primer mix, a second PCR proceeded for about 7 to 12 cycles. TCRdb reprocessed the 5' RACE reads via MiXCR and lists one record per CDR3 protein. The table records fewer than 950,000 distinct CDR3 sequences, about 34% of them present only once. Input material: blood. The origin of the receptors is a man younger than 35 in good health.

The chain joins TRBV4-1 to TRBJ1-1; 7 positions agree with TRBD1. CDR3 size: 17 residues. The V gene's germline CDR1 is MGHRA and CDR2 YSYEKL. The V segment lost 3 bases and the J segment 5 bases; nucleotides outside the gene matches: 15. The CDR3 is CASSHLSLQGRGTEAFF. CDR3 nucleotides: TGCGCCAGCAGCCACCTCTCTTTACAGGGGCGGGGGACTGAAGCTTTCTTT.

This chain connects TRBV7-3 to TRBJ1-1, with a possible D match to TRBD1 (5 bases). CDR1 SGHTA and CDR2 FQGTGA come from the germline V gene. This CDR3 is 15 amino acids long. V was shortened by 5 bases and J by 5 bases, with 18 bases between the two germline ends. The CDR3 region is CASSDPAGGGTEAFF. Written as DNA, the CDR3 is TGTGCCAGCAGCGACCCGGCCGGGGGGGGAACTGAAGCTTTCTTT.

This clonotype turned up a few times. The genes are TRBV6-2 or TRBV6-3 and TRBJ1-5; no reliable D call. Germline V gene data show CDR1 as MNHEY and CDR2 as SVGEGT. V lost 0 bases to trimming and J lost 1 base, with 10 bases between them. The CDR3 totals 16 residues. The CDR3 spells CASSYSATDSNQPQHF. CDR3 nucleotide sequence: TGTGCCAGCAGTTACTCCGCAACAGACAGCAATCAGCCCCAGCATTTT.

In its sample, this clonotype was seen a few times. This sequence joins TRBV4-3 and TRBJ2-1; no clear D gene. V lost 3 bases, J lost 0 bases, and 12 bases lay in between. The V gene's germline CDR1 is LGHNA and CDR2 YSLEER. The CDR3 is 16 amino acids. In DNA, the CDR3 is TGCGCCAGCAGCCAGGTGGCGGAAGGCTCCTACAATGAGCAGTTCTTC. Translation gives CASSQVAEGSYNEQFF.

The chain has TRBV9 and TRBJ2-7; 8 positions match TRBD2. CDR1 and CDR2 (germline): SGDLS, YYNGEE. Trimming removed 2 bases from V and 7 bases from J; junction bases left unmatched: 11. This CDR3 contains 15 residues. The CDR3 is CASSVIAGSYNEQYF. The CDR3, as DNA: TGTGCCAGCAGCGTTATAGCGGGGTCTTACAATGAGCAGTACTTC.

This chain connects TRBV27 to TRBJ2-2; D not resolved. Germline assignment: CDR1 MNHEY and CDR2 SMNVEV (reference sequence). The CDR3 extends over 13 amino acids. The V and J ends lost 5 bases and 6 bases respectively, with 10 bases between them. The CDR3 coding sequence is TGTGCCAGCAGTGCCAGGATTTCCGGGGAGCTGTTTTTT. Encoded protein: CASSARISGELFF.

This clonotype was observed a few times. The V gene is TRBV20-1, the J gene TRBJ2-1; 9 nucleotides line up with TRBD2. The J segment lost 7 bases and the V segment lost 5 bases, leaving 9 bases of the junction unmatched. The CDR3 is 14 residues long. Germline V gives CDR1 DFQATT, CDR2 SNEGSKA (reference sequence). Here the CDR3 DNA reads TGCAGTGCTGTAGCGGGGGAAAAGCGGAATGAGCAGTTCTTC. As protein: CSAVAGEKRNEQFF.

This clonotype was recorded a few times. J is TRBJ1-5 and V is TRBV4-1; maybe TRBD1 (6 bases). Germline V CDR1 and CDR2: MGHRA, YSYEKL. With 2 bases removed from V and 0 bases from J, the gap between germline ends came to 8 bases. The CDR3 contains 15 residues. The CDR3 loop reads CASSQRGVSNQPQHF. Written as DNA, the CDR3 is TGCGCCAGCAGCCAAAGGGGGGTTAGCAATCAGCCCCAGCATTTT.

This clonotype has only a few counts. The rearrangement joins TRBV15 to TRBJ2-7; 7 nucleotides line up with TRBD2. The ends lost 3 bases at V and 7 bases at J; junction bases unmatched: 12. Germline V gives CDR1 LNHNV, CDR2 YYDKDF (reference sequence). There are 15 residues in the CDR3. CDR3 residues: CATSSGGGSYNEQYF. The CDR3 DNA follows: TGTGCCACCAGCAGTGGCGGGGGATCCTACAATGAGCAGTACTTC.